The next 27 T cell receptor beta chains were all read from a single sample in a study of blood T cell repertoires in COVID-19. Method: immunoSEQ multiplex PCR; TCRdb's copy keeps in-frame clones and lacks some. The sample yields tens of thousands of clones, around nine tenths seen once. Sequenced material: peripheral blood. These receptors were taken from a woman of 80 years or more with acute or convalescent COVID-19.

This chain connects TRBV12-3 or TRBV12-4 to TRBJ1-1; D gene uncertain. The CDR3 extends over 11 amino acids. V lost 6 bases to trimming and J lost 7 bases, with 9 bases between them. CDR3: CASSTTIEAFF. CDR3 in DNA: TGTGCCAGCAGCACAACTATTGAAGCTTTCTTT.

The V and J genes are TRBV11-3 and TRBJ2-5, with 11 nucleotides matching TRBD2. This CDR3 region has 18 residues. With V trimmed by 1 base and J by 2 bases, 9 bases remained unmatched. The germline gives CDR1 SGHNT, CDR2 YENEEA. The CDR3 nucleotides read TGTGCCAGCAGCTTAGGACAGGGGACTAGCGGAAAACAAGAGACCCAGTACTTC. Residues: CASSLGQGTSGKQETQYF.

The chain combines TRBV19 with TRBJ2-1; 7 bases line up with TRBD1. J gave up 3 bases and V 5 bases, and 7 bases lay outside the gene matches. Germline V gives CDR1 LNHDA, CDR2 SQIVND (reference sequence). This CDR3 region has 15 residues. The chain's CDR3 is CASSEVTGIYNEQFF. Here the CDR3 DNA reads TGTGCCAGTAGTGAAGTGACAGGGATCTACAATGAGCAGTTCTTC.

J is TRBJ2-2 and V is TRBV28, with 9 bases matching TRBD1. This CDR3 has 18 amino acids. The V gene's germline CDR1 is MDHEN and CDR2 SYDVKM. V lost 7 bases to trimming and J lost 5 bases; unmatched junction nucleotides: 17. The CDR3 DNA is TGTGCCAGCACTACCCGATTACCGGGACAGGGTCCAACCGGGGAGCTGTTTTTT. Amino acid sequence: CASTTRLPGQGPTGELFF.

The chain has TRBV9 and TRBJ2-1; a weak D match, TRBD2 (6 bases). The CDR3 consists of 16 residues. V shed 1 base and J shed 5 bases, with 16 bases lying between them. Germline CDR1 is SGDLS and CDR2 is YYNGEE. The CDR3 nucleotides read TGTGCCAGCAGCGTACTAGCTTGGGGAGGAGACAATGAGCAGTTCTTC. Protein product: CASSVLAWGGDNEQFF.

This chain joins TRBV10-2 and TRBJ1-2, with a possible D match to TRBD1 (6 bases). This CDR3 contains 13 residues. Germline V gene data show CDR1 as WSHSY and CDR2 as SAAADI. Trimming took 6 bases from V and 7 from J, leaving 15 bases between them. The chain's CDR3 is CASSEQGSFGYTF. In DNA, the CDR3 is TGCGCCAGCAGCGAACAGGGATCTTTTGGCTACACCTTC.

In its sample, this clone was seen once. The genes are TRBV7-2 and TRBJ1-1, with TRBD1 matching over 7 bases. The CDR3 extends over 15 amino acids. From germline, CDR1 is SGHTA and CDR2 FQGNSA. The J segment lost 2 bases and the V segment lost 5 bases, leaving 8 bases of the junction unmatched. CDR3 nucleotides: TGTGCCAGCAGCCCCGACAGGGCCCGCAACACTGAAGCTTTCTTT. It is translated as CASSPDRARNTEAFF.

This chain links TRBV28 with TRBJ2-7; 7 nucleotides match TRBD2. The CDR3 spans 15 residues. The germline V gene encodes CDR1 MDHEN and CDR2 SYDVKM. J lost 2 bases, V lost 6 bases, and 10 bases had no gene match. The CDR3 is CASSDSGTKTYEQYF. The DNA for the CDR3 is TGTGCCAGCAGCGACTCCGGGACTAAGACCTACGAGCAGTACTTC.

This clone was recorded only once. The chain uses TRBV2 and TRBJ1-6; D is uncertain. The CDR3 consists of 13 residues. CDR1 is SNHLY, CDR2 FYNNEI, per germline. The V end lost 7 bases, the J end lost 9 bases, and 13 bases lay between the germline ends. The CDR3 loop is CASTTDTLSPLHF. The CDR3 region has the DNA TGTGCCAGCACAACAGACACCCTTTCACCCCTCCACTTT.

The V gene is TRBV5-4, the J gene TRBJ2-3; no clear D gene. The CDR3 sequence is 14 residues long. CDR1 is SGHNT and CDR2 is YYREEE in the germline V gene (reference sequence). Trimming pared 4 bases from V and 5 bases from J, leaving 14 bases between. The CDR3, as DNA: TGTGCCAGCAGCCCGAGTGGATACAGAGATACGCAGTATTTT. This gives the protein CASSPSGYRDTQYF.

The CDR3 sequence: CASSSTGQGGGELFF. For the CDR3, the DNA is TGTGCCAGCAGCTCAACCGGACAGGGCGGCGGGGAGCTGTTTTTT. The V call is TRBV3-1 (or the pseudogene TRBV3-2), the J call TRBJ2-2; 8 nucleotides match TRBD1. The CDR3 length is 15 residues. Losses at the gene ends were 5 bases for V and 7 bases for J; bases not matched to a gene: 9. Germline V gene lookup returns CDR1 LGHDT and CDR2 YNNKEL (reference sequence).

The gene calls are TRBV6-5 and TRBJ2-5; tentative D call: TRBD2 (6 bases). This CDR3 spans 15 amino acids. Trimming left V 2 bases short and J 2 bases short, with 12 bases between. Germline CDR1 and CDR2: MNHEY and SVGAGI. This CDR3 reads CASSYGLARQETQYF. The CDR3 coding sequence is TGTGCCAGCAGTTACGGTCTAGCGAGACAAGAGACCCAGTACTTC.

This chain connects TRBV5-1 to TRBJ1-6, with D unresolved. Trimming pared 0 bases from V and 6 bases from J, leaving 4 bases between. CDR3 length: 13 residues. Germline V lookup: CDR1 SGHRS, CDR2 YFSETQ. The CDR3, as DNA: TGCGCCAGCAGCTTGGTATCTAATTCACCCCTCCACTTT. Translated, it gives CASSLVSNSPLHF.

The chain is built from TRBV5-1 and TRBJ2-2, with TRBD1 as a possible D gene (5 bases). V lost 4 bases and J lost 7, with 17 bases in between. Germline CDR1 and CDR2: SGHRS and YFSETQ. This CDR3 spans 15 amino acids. For the CDR3, the DNA is TGCGCCAGCAGCCTGACGGCCCCGGACATCGGGGAGCTGTTTTTT. This codes for CASSLTAPDIGELFF.

V is TRBV28 and J is TRBJ2-1; 14 bases are a match to TRBD2. The CDR3 extends over 15 amino acids. With V trimmed by 4 bases and J by 12 bases, 8 bases remained unmatched. The germline V gene encodes CDR1 MDHEN and CDR2 SYDVKM. The CDR3 is CASSSSGLAGVRQFF. CDR3 DNA: TGTGCCAGCAGTTCATCGGGACTAGCGGGAGTCAGGCAGTTCTTC.

The chain has TRBV2 and TRBJ1-5, with D tentatively TRBD1 (6 bases). CDR3 length: 13 amino acids. Deletions cut 4 bases from V and 7 bases from J, with 11 bases between. Germline CDR1 is SNHLY and CDR2 is FYNNEI. CDR3 region: CASSGEGGQPQHF. The CDR3 nucleotides are TGTGCCAGCAGTGGGGAGGGGGGCCAGCCCCAGCATTTT. Drawing the rest from reference TRBV2 and TRBJ1-5, the complete variable domain is EPEVTQTPSHQVTQMGQEVILRCVPISNHLYFYWYRQILGQKVEFLVSFYNNEISEKSEIFDDQFSVERPDGSNFTLKIRSTKLEDSAMYFCASSGEGGQPQHFGDGTRLSIL.

The CDR3 DNA reads TGTGCCAGCAGCTTGGGACAGGGGAAGGGTTCACCCCTCCACTTT. It specifies CASSLGQGKGSPLHF. The chain is built from TRBV5-8 and TRBJ1-6; 8 nucleotides agree with TRBD1. J gave up 9 bases and V 0 bases, and 5 bases lay outside the gene matches. The CDR3 loop spans 15 amino acids. CDR1 SGHTS and CDR2 YDEGEE come from the germline V gene. The complete variable domain, with remaining parts taken from reference TRBV5-8 and TRBJ1-6, reads EAGVTQSPTHLIKTRGQQATLRCSPISGHTSVYWYQQALGLGLQFLLWYDEGEERNRGNFPPRFSGRQFPNYSSELNVNALELEDSALYLCASSLGQGKGSPLHFGNGTRLTVT.

This chain joins TRBV7-6 and TRBJ2-7, with 8 bases matching TRBD2. The J segment lost 4 bases and the V segment lost 5 bases, leaving 10 bases of the junction unmatched. The length of the CDR3 is 15 residues. In germline, CDR1 is SGHVS, CDR2 FNYEAQ. Here the CDR3 DNA reads TGTGCCAGCAGCCCCTCCGGGACTAGTCAATACGAGCAGTACTTC. The encoded protein is CASSPSGTSQYEQYF.

V gene TRBV19 combines with J gene TRBJ1-5, with TRBD1 identical over 7 bases. V trimming: 7 bases; J trimming: 9 bases; junction bases outside the gene matches: 15. Germline-derived CDR1 and CDR2 are LNHDA and SQIVND (reference sequence). The CDR3 has 15 residues. CDR3 in DNA: TGTGCCAGTACTACGGGCGGGACAGTAGAGTGGCCCCAGCATTTT. Its translation: CASTTGGTVEWPQHF.

The CDR3, as DNA: TGTGCCAGCAGACGACAGGGAGACAATGAGCAGTTCTTC. Protein product: CASRRQGDNEQFF. V usage is TRBV27 and J usage is TRBJ2-1; 7 bases align to TRBD1. The trim removed 6 bases at V and 5 bases at J, leaving 4 bases unmatched. The CDR3 has 13 amino acids. CDR1 and CDR2 (germline): MNHEY, SMNVEV (reference sequence).

The chain recombines TRBV4-1 with TRBJ1-5; possibly TRBD1 for D (5 bases). The ends were cut back, 4 bases at V and 2 bases at J, with 9 bases in the middle. The germline V gene encodes CDR1 MGHRA and CDR2 YSYEKL. The CDR3 totals 14 residues. The CDR3 sequence: CASSLSRGNQPQHF. The CDR3, as DNA: TGCGCCAGCAGCCTATCCAGGGGCAATCAGCCCCAGCATTTT.

The chain recombines TRBV10-2 with TRBJ1-5, with 9 bases matching TRBD1. Germline lookup yields CDR1 WSHSY and CDR2 SAAADI. This CDR3 has 18 residues. The junction had 11 bases not matched to a gene; V was cut back by 2 bases and J by 3 bases. The CDR3, as DNA: TGCGCCAGCAGTGAGCACCGGGACAGGGTGGTGACCAATCAGCCCCAGCATTTT. The encoded protein is CASSEHRDRVVTNQPQHF.

The chain has TRBV7-9 and TRBJ2-7; D is possibly TRBD1 (6 bases). Germline CDR1 reads SEHNR; CDR2 reads FQNEAQ (reference sequence). Trimming removed 4 bases at V and 4 bases at J, with 8 bases between. The CDR3 totals 12 residues. CDR3 sequence (DNA): TGTGCCAGCAGCTCAGGGACATACGAGCAGTACTTC. Translation: CASSSGTYEQYF.

This chain joins TRBV19 and TRBJ1-6, with TRBD1 matching 7 bases. Trimming cost V 3 bases and J 7 bases; bases outside gene matches: 9. The CDR3 runs to 16 residues. Germline V gene data show CDR1 as LNHDA and CDR2 as SQIVND (reference sequence). The CDR3 DNA reads TGTGCCAGTAGTATCACACAGGGGACCCGAAATTCACCCCTCCACTTT. It yields the protein CASSITQGTRNSPLHF. The complete variable domain, with remaining parts taken from reference TRBV19 and TRBJ1-6, reads DGGITQSPKYLFRKEGQNVTLSCEQNLNHDAMYWYRQDPGQGLRLIYYSQIVNDFQKGDIAEGYSVSREKKESFPLTVTSAQKNPTAFYLCASSITQGTRNSPLHFGNGTRLTVT.

V is TRBV4-3 and J is TRBJ2-3; the match to TRBD2 covers 12 bases. CDR3 size: 18 residues. V dropped 1 base and J dropped 0; count of bases not matched to a gene: 5. CDR1 and CDR2 from the germline V gene are LGHNA and YSLEER. The DNA for the CDR3 is TGCGCCAGCAGCCAAGGACTAGCGGGAGCAACTAGCACAGATACGCAGTATTTT. It codes for CASSQGLAGATSTDTQYF.

The J gene is TRBJ1-5, the V gene TRBV6-5; a weak D match, TRBD1 (6 bases). Germline loops: CDR1 MNHEY, CDR2 SVGAGI. V shed 7 bases and J shed 1 base, with 14 bases lying between them. This CDR3 is built from 15 residues. The CDR3 DNA sequence: TGTGCCAGCACCCTAATGGGGGCAAGCAATCAGCCCCAGCATTTT. This gives the protein CASTLMGASNQPQHF.

The chain couples TRBV4-3 to TRBJ2-7, with 7 positions matching TRBD1. J lost 2 bases, V lost 1 base, and 5 bases had no gene match. Germline loops: CDR1 LGHNA, CDR2 YSLEER. The CDR3 length is 15 residues. CDR3 nucleotide sequence: TGCGCCAGCAGCCAAGGAATGGGACAGACCTACGAGCAGTACTTC. Translated, it gives CASSQGMGQTYEQYF.